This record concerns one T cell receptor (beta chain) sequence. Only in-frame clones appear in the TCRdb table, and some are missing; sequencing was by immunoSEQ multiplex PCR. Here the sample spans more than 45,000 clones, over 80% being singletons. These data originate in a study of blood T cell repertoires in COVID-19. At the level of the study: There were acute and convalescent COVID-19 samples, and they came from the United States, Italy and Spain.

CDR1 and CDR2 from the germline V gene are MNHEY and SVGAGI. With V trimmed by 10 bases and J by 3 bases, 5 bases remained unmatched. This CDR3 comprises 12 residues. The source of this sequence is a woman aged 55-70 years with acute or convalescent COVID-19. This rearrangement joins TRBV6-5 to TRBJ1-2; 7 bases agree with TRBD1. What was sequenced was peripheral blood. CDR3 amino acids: CATGQAHYGYTF. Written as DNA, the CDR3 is TGTGCCACCGGACAGGCCCACTATGGCTACACCTTC.